The rows below give T cell receptor beta chains drawn from one sample of a study of T cells in Graves' hyperthyroidism and ophthalmopathy. TCRdb used MiXCR to reprocess the multiplex PCR reads, holding one entry per CDR3 protein. Found here are some 270,000 distinct CDR3 sequences, 13% of them singletons; the top ten hold 6% to 8%. Sequencing input: blood. Receptors were obtained from a woman in her thirties with Graves' hyperthyroidism that later progressed to Graves' ophthalmopathy. Both conserved end residues are part of each CDR3. A D gene is named only where the DNA matches it firmly. Rows may omit the clone size; those that give it use once, few, many or a size class.

clone_size: many; j_call: TRBJ1-1; d_call: TRBD1; v_call: TRBV19; cdr3_length: 13; cdr3_aa: CASSMTGLTEAFF; cdr3_nt: TGTGCCAGTAGTATGACAGGGCTCACTGAAGCTTTCTTT
clone_size: few; j_call: TRBJ1-1; d_call: .; v_call: TRBV19; cdr3_length: 12; cdr3_aa: CASSHDYTEAFF; cdr3_nt: TGTGCCAGTAGTCATGATTACACTGAAGCTTTCTTT
clone_size: many; j_call: TRBJ1-3; d_call: .; v_call: TRBV28; cdr3_length: 15; cdr3_aa: CASSLWGGDGNTIYF; cdr3_nt: TGTGCCAGCAGTTTATGGGGGGGCGATGGAAACACCATATATTTT
clone_size: .; j_call: TRBJ1-4; d_call: .; v_call: TRBV9; cdr3_length: 16; cdr3_aa: CASSPDPGQVNEKLFF; cdr3_nt: TGTGCCAGCAGCCCTGACCCGGGACAAGTTAATGAAAAACTGTTTTTT
clone_size: few; j_call: TRBJ2-5; d_call: .; v_call: TRBV9; cdr3_length: 16; cdr3_aa: CASSAELQGFRETQYF; cdr3_nt: TGTGCCAGCAGCGCCGAGCTACAGGGTTTTAGGGAGACCCAGTACTTC
clone_size: many; j_call: TRBJ2-3; d_call: .; v_call: TRBV30; cdr3_length: 13; cdr3_aa: CARTRLATDTQYF; cdr3_nt: TGTGCCCGGACTCGACTGGCGACAGATACGCAGTATTTT
clone_size: many; j_call: TRBJ2-7; d_call: TRBD2; v_call: TRBV27; cdr3_length: 15; cdr3_aa: CASSSRLAGVHEQYF; cdr3_nt: TGTGCCAGCAGTTCTAGACTAGCGGGAGTACACGAGCAGTACTTC
clone_size: .; j_call: TRBJ2-5; d_call: .; v_call: TRBV19; cdr3_length: 13; cdr3_aa: CASSIIGSETQYF; cdr3_nt: TGTGCCAGTAGTATTATAGGGTCAGAGACCCAGTACTTC
clone_size: many; j_call: TRBJ2-4; d_call: .; v_call: TRBV28; cdr3_length: 15; cdr3_aa: CASSDRDVAKNIQYF; cdr3_nt: TGTGCCAGCAGTGACCGGGACGTAGCCAAAAACATTCAGTACTTC
clone_size: many; j_call: TRBJ2-1; d_call: TRBD2; v_call: TRBV7-9; cdr3_length: 15; cdr3_aa: CASSHTSETYNEQFF; cdr3_nt: TGTGCCAGCAGCCACACTAGCGAGACCTACAATGAGCAGTTCTTC
clone_size: .; j_call: TRBJ2-1; d_call: TRBD2; v_call: TRBV4-3; cdr3_length: 17; cdr3_aa: CASSRRTSPNSYNEQFF; cdr3_nt: TGCGCCAGCAGCCGAAGGACTAGCCCGAACTCCTACAATGAGCAGTTCTTC
clone_size: few; j_call: TRBJ2-5; d_call: TRBD2; v_call: TRBV29-1; cdr3_length: 13; cdr3_aa: CSVEGLAGDPEYF; cdr3_nt: TGCAGCGTGGAGGGACTAGCGGGAGACCCTGAGTACTTC
clone_size: many; j_call: TRBJ2-7; d_call: TRBD1; v_call: TRBV5-6; cdr3_length: 14; cdr3_aa: CASSRTGHIYEQYF; cdr3_nt: TGTGCCAGCAGCCGGACAGGGCACATCTACGAGCAGTACTTC
clone_size: many; j_call: TRBJ2-7; d_call: .; v_call: TRBV3-1; cdr3_length: 15; cdr3_aa: CASSQGSRSSYEQYF; cdr3_nt: TGTGCCAGCAGCCAAGGTAGTAGGAGCTCCTACGAGCAGTACTTC